This entry describes one TCR beta chain. 5'RACE primed at constant segments yielded TCR alpha and TCR beta cDNA libraries bearing sample barcodes and UMIs. From the 5' RACE reads, TCRdb called clonotypes with MiXCR, one entry per CDR3 protein. The table includes 110,000 to 150,000 distinct CDR3 sequences, around 15% detected once. This CDR3 has 17 residues. The germline V gene has CDR1 LGHDT and CDR2 YNNKEL (reference sequence). With V trimmed by 5 bases and J by 5 bases, 10 bases remained unmatched. This sample stems from a study of T-cell memory formation after mild COVID-19. The sequenced material came from PBMCs or a T cell subset sorted from them (not recorded which). The clonotype comes from an adult woman who had mild COVID-19 (a few samples of this study predate the infection). Cell type and time point are not known. The J gene is TRBJ2-5, the V gene TRBV3-1, with 14 bases matching TRBD2. CDR3 DNA sequence: TGTGCCAGCAGCGCTAGACTAGCGGGGGGGCCGATGGAGACCCAGTACTTC. Its protein is CASSARLAGGPMETQYF.